This T cell receptor (beta chain) was identified in a study of shared clonotypes between healthy human individuals. A word on this clone: Other DNA sequences in this sample translate to the same CDR3.

Original handling: Junction-only immunoSEQ data arrived without quality scores, meaning filtering differed. Only in-frame clones appear in the TCRdb table, and some are missing; sequencing was by immunoSEQ multiplex PCR. The D gene and trimming were derived from the DNA, and the V and J assignments and clone size from that table. The sample holds more than 550,000 clones, about 92% seen once. CDR3 length equals 15 residues. Germline CDR1 and CDR2: LNHDA and SQIVND (reference sequence). Germline trimming cut 3 bases from V and 3 bases from J; bases unmatched to any gene: 2. Positively selected for CCR7, the CD45RO-negative cells used as naive CD8 cells excluded terminally differentiated effector memory CD45RA+ cells.

Material for sequencing was naive CD8+ T cells sorted from blood. This chain joins TRBV19 and TRBJ2-7, with 13 bases that match TRBD2. This receptor was taken from a man under 40 in good health. The CDR3 DNA sequence: TGTGCCAGTAGTATCAGGACTAGCGGGAGCTACGAGCAGTACTTC. Residues: CASSIRTSGSYEQYF.